The 16 T cell receptor beta chains below come from one sample, sequenced in a study of response to subunit inactivated influenza vaccine (dated by TCRdb to 2017 to 2018). Libraries were built with RT-PCR. Data came from an Illumina HiSeq 2500. TCRdb passed the public sequencing reads through fastp at Q25 and MiXCR, retaining productive beta sequences. CDR3 protein sequences are deduplicated, and each keeps its most common genes and DNA. The sample contains under 800,000 distinct CDR3 sequences, about 14% of them found a single time. Approximately 7% of the sample is held by the ten biggest clonotypes. Specimen: PBMCs from blood, collected 14 days before vaccination. The receptors shown here come from a man aged 45-65 years who received an inactivated influenza vaccine. Donor details come from another sample of the same person, matched by shared clones.

This sequence joins TRBV10-3 and TRBJ2-7; 8 bases align to TRBD1. This CDR3 region has 12 residues. Trimming cost V 4 bases and J 6 bases; bases outside gene matches: 2. Germline V lookup: CDR1 ENHRY, CDR2 SYGVKD. The CDR3 bases are TGTGCCATCAGTGGGACAGGGACCGAGCAGTACTTC. This translates into CAISGTGTEQYF.

V and J are TRBV6-5 and TRBJ2-7, with D possibly TRBD1 on 5 matching bases. This CDR3 is 16 amino acids long. V was pared by 0 bases and J by 0 bases, with 12 bases between. CDR1 MNHEY and CDR2 SVGAGI come from the germline V gene. CDR3: CASSYSWTPTSYEQYF. Written as DNA, the CDR3 is TGTGCCAGCAGTTACTCTTGGACACCAACCTCCTACGAGCAGTACTTC.

This clonotype was picked up many times. This chain uses TRBV11-2 with TRBJ2-1, with D possibly being TRBD1 (5 bases). Looked up from germline, CDR1 is SGHAT and CDR2 is FQNNGV. The CDR3 sequence is 14 residues long. The V end lost 5 bases, the J end lost 3 bases, and 11 bases lay between the germline ends. In nucleotides, the CDR3 is TGTGCCAGCAGCCCGCCAGGGATCTACAATGAGCAGTTCTTC. Translating it yields CASSPPGIYNEQFF. Full variable domain (remainder filled in from reference TRBV11-2 and TRBJ2-1): EAGVAQSPRYKIIEKRQSVAFWCNPISGHATLYWYQQILGQGPKLLIQFQNNGVVDDSQLPKDRFSAERLKGVDSTLKIQPAKLEDSAVYLCASSPPGIYNEQFFGPGTRLTVL.

V is TRBV6-2 or TRBV6-3 and J is TRBJ1-5; 7 bases line up with TRBD1. The V segment lost 6 bases and the J segment 7 bases; nucleotides outside the gene matches: 9. CDR1 MNHEY and CDR2 SVGEGT come from the germline V gene. The CDR3 extends over 14 amino acids. The CDR3 protein is CASRSDRAHQPQHF. CDR3 in DNA: TGTGCCAGCAGGTCCGACAGGGCCCACCAGCCCCAGCATTTT.

V usage is TRBV18 and J usage is TRBJ2-1; 10 bases fit TRBD2. J was trimmed by 4 bases and V by 8 bases; bases with no gene match: 14. This CDR3 comprises 17 residues. Germline loops: CDR1 KGHSH, CDR2 LQKENI. The CDR3 loop is CASDAGVAGGPYNEQFF. The CDR3 DNA sequence: TGTGCCAGCGACGCTGGAGTAGCGGGGGGTCCGTACAATGAGCAGTTCTTC.

This clonotype was found a few times. The rearrangement joins TRBV19 to TRBJ1-5, with D unresolved. Trimming took 0 bases from V and 7 from J, leaving 16 bases between them. This CDR3 is 16 amino acids long. The V gene's germline CDR1 is LNHDA and CDR2 SQIVND (reference sequence). In DNA, the CDR3 is TGTGCCAGTAGTATAGATCCCGGAAGGCCGGACCAGCCCCAGCATTTT. Protein sequence: CASSIDPGRPDQPQHF.

The V gene is TRBV6-4, the J gene TRBJ2-1; a weak D match, TRBD2 (5 bases). This CDR3 contains 14 residues. Trimming shortened V by 6 bases and J by 0 bases, and 9 bases separated the two germline ends. CDR1 MRHNA and CDR2 SNTAGT come from the germline V gene. CDR3 nucleotide sequence: TGTGCCAGCAGCCGAGAGGGCTCCTACAATGAGCAGTTCTTC. Its protein is CASSREGSYNEQFF.

Only a few counts were recorded for this clonotype. This chain uses TRBV7-3 with TRBJ2-7; a possible D gene is TRBD1 (6 bases). Germline loops: CDR1 SGHTA, CDR2 FQGTGA. The CDR3 sequence is 15 residues long. V lost 5 bases to trimming and J lost 5 bases, with 19 bases between them. This CDR3 reads CASSPLRGKLHEQYF. DNA of the CDR3: TGTGCCAGCAGCCCCCTGAGGGGGAAACTCCACGAGCAGTACTTC.

This clonotype was picked up a small number of times. The genes are TRBV29-1 and TRBJ2-1; TRBD2 matches at 10 bases. Trimming cost V 0 bases and J 9 bases; bases outside gene matches: 8. The CDR3 is made up of 15 amino acids. Germline-derived CDR1 and CDR2 are SQVTM and ANQGSEA. CDR3 in amino acids: CSVEDWLAGDGEQFF. In DNA, the CDR3 is TGCAGCGTTGAAGACTGGCTAGCGGGAGACGGTGAGCAGTTCTTC.

This clonotype was seen ten or more times. The chain is built from TRBV28 and TRBJ2-1, with 7 bases that match TRBD2. Germline V CDR1 and CDR2: MDHEN, SYDVKM. After removal of 4 bases from V and 4 bases from J, the junction contained 10 bases not matched to a gene. The length of the CDR3 is 16 residues. The DNA for the CDR3 is TGTGCCAGCAGTTCTTTAGAAGCGGGATCTTACAATGAGCAGTTCTTC. Its protein is CASSSLEAGSYNEQFF.

The chain has TRBV5-1 and TRBJ2-1, with 12 nucleotides matching TRBD1. The CDR3 consists of 16 residues. Germline-derived CDR1 and CDR2 are SGHRS and YFSETQ. V was pared by 4 bases and J by 7 bases, with 9 bases of the junction left unmatched. The chain's CDR3 is CASSKPGQGAGNEQFF. Here the CDR3 DNA reads TGCGCCAGCAGCAAACCGGGACAGGGGGCTGGTAATGAGCAGTTCTTC.

The chain links TRBV19 to TRBJ2-6; D gene ambiguous. This CDR3 spans 14 amino acids. Trimming left V 6 bases short and J 0 bases short, with 6 bases between. Per germline, CDR1 LNHDA and CDR2 SQIVND (reference sequence). The CDR3 DNA reads TGTGCCAGTAGCCCGTTCTCTGGGGCCAACGTCCTGACTTTC. This translates into CASSPFSGANVLTF.

This clonotype was seen many times. The J gene is TRBJ2-3, the V gene TRBV7-8, with TRBD2 as a possible D gene (6 bases). Trimming cost V 3 bases and J 9 bases, with 16 bases left between them. Germline CDR1 reads SGHVS; CDR2 reads FQNEAQ. The CDR3 is made up of 14 amino acids. CDR3 nucleotides: TGTGCCAGCAGCTTGAACCAGGACTACCAGACGCAGTATTTT. It yields the protein CASSLNQDYQTQYF.

The genes are TRBV6-2 or TRBV6-3 and TRBJ2-1, with 11 bases lining up with TRBD2. The CDR3 contains 16 residues. Germline V gene lookup returns CDR1 MNHEY and CDR2 SVGEGT. The ends lost 4 bases at V and 5 bases at J; junction bases unmatched: 7. The CDR3 sequence is CASSSTSGSFNNEQFF. DNA of the CDR3: TGTGCCAGCAGTTCCACTAGCGGGAGTTTTAACAATGAGCAGTTCTTC.

The V and J genes are TRBV7-9 and TRBJ2-7; TRBD1 might be the D (6 bases). Germline CDR1 SEHNR, CDR2 FQNEAQ (reference sequence). Trimming took 5 bases from V and 2 from J, leaving 16 bases between them. This CDR3 has 15 amino acids. The CDR3 region is CASSLGQIGTYEQYF. Written as DNA, the CDR3 is TGTGCCAGCAGCCTGGGACAAATTGGAACCTACGAGCAGTACTTC.

The genes are TRBV12-3 or TRBV12-4 and TRBJ2-7; the match to TRBD1 covers 9 bases. The ends lost 1 base at V and 1 base at J; junction bases unmatched: 2. The CDR3 extends over 15 amino acids. The CDR3 DNA reads TGTGCCAGCAGTTTAGTGGACAGGGGATCCTACGAGCAGTACTTC. It codes for CASSLVDRGSYEQYF.